This entry lists 22 T cell receptor beta chains sequenced from one sample in a study of cytomegalovirus exposure and HLA in healthy donors. Sequencing used immunoSEQ multiplex PCR; TCRdb keeps in-frame clones, though not all of them. The sample lists about 250,000 clones; roughly 84% were seen once. Material: PBMCs. The receptors come from a man younger than 30 in good health and CMV-seropositive.

The chain employs TRBV12-5 and TRBJ1-2; maybe TRBD1 (5 bases). CDR1 and CDR2 (germline): LGHNT, FRNRAP. The CDR3 covers 12 residues. Trimming shortened V by 3 bases and J by 8 bases, and 10 bases separated the two germline ends. The CDR3 nucleotides are TGTGCTAGTGGTTTAAGGGGCGACGGCTACACCTTC. This sequence encodes CASGLRGDGYTF.

The rearrangement uses TRBV4-1 and TRBJ2-7; 7 bases are shared with TRBD1. The CDR3 runs to 15 residues. Germline trimming cut 3 bases from V and 2 bases from J; bases unmatched to any gene: 7. In germline, CDR1 is MGHRA, CDR2 YSYEKL. The CDR3 DNA follows: TGCGCCAGCAGCCATGCACAGGGGTTCGCCTACGAGCAGTACTTC. It is translated as CASSHAQGFAYEQYF.

The chain carries TRBV2 and TRBJ2-7, with D tentatively TRBD1 (5 bases). Germline values: CDR1 SNHLY, CDR2 FYNNEI. The CDR3 length is 12 residues. V was shortened by 5 bases and J by 4 bases, with 9 bases between the two germline ends. Here the CDR3 reads CASSLQVYEQYF. The CDR3 DNA reads TGTGCCAGCAGTTTACAGGTTTACGAGCAGTACTTC.

The rearrangement uses TRBV28 and TRBJ1-5; tentative D call: TRBD1 (6 bases). V was shortened by 6 bases and J by 3 bases, with 9 bases between the two germline ends. The germline gives CDR1 MDHEN, CDR2 SYDVKM. This CDR3 comprises 13 residues. In DNA form, the CDR3 reads TGTGCCAGCAGGTGGACAGCCAATCAGCCCCAGCATTTT. Translating it yields CASRWTANQPQHF.

The genes are TRBV7-2 and TRBJ1-3; D gene uncertain. Trimming cost V 5 bases and J 4 bases, with 12 bases left between them. The CDR3 totals 14 residues. CDR1 and CDR2 (germline): SGHTA, FQGNSA. The CDR3 DNA reads TGTGCCAGCAGCGAGCCCCTGACAGGAAACACCATATATTTT. Protein: CASSEPLTGNTIYF.

V and J are TRBV5-6 and TRBJ2-5, with D uncertain. V was clipped by 3 bases and J by 7 bases, with 16 bases between them. The CDR3 has 14 amino acids. Germline V lookup: CDR1 SGHDT, CDR2 YYEEEE. CDR3 bases: TGTGCCAGCAGCTCGACAAGGCTGGAAGGGACCCAGTACTTC. Residues: CASSSTRLEGTQYF. Looking up the rest from reference TRBV5-6 and TRBJ2-5 gives the full variable domain: DAGVTQSPTHLIKTRGQQVTLRCSPKSGHDTVSWYQQALGQGPQFIFQYYEEEERQRGNFPDRFSGHQFPNYSSELNVNALLLGDSALYLCASSSTRLEGTQYFGPGTRLLVL.

CDR3 loop: CASSITGAYEQYF. The DNA for the CDR3 is TGTGCCAGTAGTATAACAGGGGCCTACGAGCAGTACTTC. The chain combines TRBV19 with TRBJ2-7, with TRBD1 matching 7 bases. V lost 2 bases and J lost 2; bases outside the gene matches: 0. Germline V gene data show CDR1 as LNHDA and CDR2 as SQIVND (reference sequence). The CDR3 sequence is 13 residues long. Filled out from reference TRBV19 and TRBJ2-7, the complete variable domain reads DGGITQSPKYLFRKEGQNVTLSCEQNLNHDAMYWYRQDPGQGLRLIYYSQIVNDFQKGDIAEGYSVSREKKESFPLTVTSAQKNPTAFYLCASSITGAYEQYFGPGTRLTVT.

The chain couples TRBV2 to TRBJ2-1; TRBD1 aligns across 8 bases. Germline V CDR1 and CDR2: SNHLY, FYNNEI. V lost 7 bases, J lost 12 bases, and 20 bases stayed unmatched. The CDR3 extends over 16 amino acids. The CDR3 loop is CASIKSLGGQELGQFF. CDR3 bases: TGTGCCAGCATCAAATCTCTGGGGGGACAGGAGCTTGGGCAGTTCTTC.

The chain recombines TRBV9 with TRBJ1-2, with a tentative D call TRBD1 (5 bases). Germline CDR1 reads SGDLS; CDR2 reads YYNGEE. CDR3 length equals 14 residues. The V gene lost 0 bases and the J gene lost 7 bases, with 13 bases spanning the gap. CDR3 protein: CASSVVGRAGGYTF. The CDR3 DNA follows: TGTGCCAGCAGCGTAGTAGGCAGGGCGGGTGGCTACACCTTC.

This chain uses TRBV6-1 with TRBJ2-2; 7 nucleotides agree with TRBD1. This CDR3 has 14 residues. Trimming at V came to 6 bases and at J to 0 bases, leaving 1 base not matched to a gene. Germline assignment: CDR1 MNHNS and CDR2 SASEGT. CDR3 sequence: CASRGGANTGELFF. Written as DNA, the CDR3 is TGTGCCAGCAGAGGGGGCGCGAACACCGGGGAGCTGTTTTTT.

This chain joins TRBV6-5 and TRBJ2-5, with TRBD2 as a possible D gene (5 bases). Germline values: CDR1 MNHEY, CDR2 SVGAGI. The CDR3 extends over 14 amino acids. V was clipped by 2 bases and J by 4 bases, with 11 bases between them. The CDR3 reads CASSYGSGGETQYF. In DNA form, the CDR3 reads TGTGCCAGCAGTTACGGAAGCGGAGGAGAGACCCAGTACTTC.

This rearrangement joins TRBV6-5 to TRBJ2-7; 8 bases map to TRBD1. This CDR3 has 14 residues. Trimming removed 6 bases from V and 5 bases from J; junction bases left unmatched: 9. Germline CDR1 reads MNHEY; CDR2 reads SVGAGI. CDR3 bases: TGTGCCAGCAGACCCGGGACAGGTAGCCACGAGCAGTACTTC. Protein: CASRPGTGSHEQYF.

The chain is built from TRBV5-4 and TRBJ1-3; D remains ambiguous. In germline, CDR1 is SGHNT, CDR2 YYREEE (reference sequence). Trimming shortened V by 0 bases and J by 3 bases, and 7 bases separated the two germline ends. This CDR3 has 14 amino acids. The CDR3 sequence: CASSLGKFGNTIYF. The CDR3 bases are TGTGCCAGCAGCTTGGGGAAATTTGGAAACACCATATATTTT.

The gene calls are TRBV20-1 and TRBJ2-5, with D unclear. The better agreement between TRBJ2-7 and the DNA end casts doubt on the J call. Germline CDR1 is DFQATT and CDR2 is SNEGSKA (reference sequence). CDR3 length: 9 residues. In nucleotides, the CDR3 is TGCAGTGCTTCCTACGAGCAGTACTTC. Encoded protein: CSASYEQYF.

The V call is TRBV27, the J call TRBJ1-2; D is ambiguous. The CDR3 has 13 residues. Per the germline V gene, CDR1 is MNHEY and CDR2 is SMNVEV (reference sequence). V was trimmed by 4 bases and J by 7 bases, leaving 13 bases between them. CDR3 in DNA: TGTGCCAGCAGTTCAACGGACGGATCTGGCTACACCTTC. As protein: CASSSTDGSGYTF.

The V gene is TRBV18, the J gene TRBJ1-1; 7 positions match TRBD1. V lost 3 bases, J lost 1 base, and 5 bases stayed unmatched. Germline CDR1 KGHSH, CDR2 LQKENI. CDR3 length equals 15 residues. The DNA for the CDR3 is TGTGCCAGCTCACCTCGACAGGGACCGAACACTGAAGCTTTCTTT. Encoded protein: CASSPRQGPNTEAFF.

The chain carries TRBV7-6 and TRBJ2-5, with 7 bases aligning to TRBD2. Germline CDR1 is SGHVS and CDR2 is FNYEAQ. V dropped 5 bases and J dropped 0; count of bases not matched to a gene: 9. The CDR3 totals 16 residues. CDR3 nucleotides: TGTGCCAGCAGCCGCCGAGGGGAGGGTTACCAAGAGACCCAGTACTTC. Protein product: CASSRRGEGYQETQYF.

The V call is TRBV2, the J call TRBJ1-2, with D possibly matching TRBD1 (5 bases). The CDR3 totals 15 residues. In germline, CDR1 is SNHLY, CDR2 FYNNEI. V gave up 4 bases and J gave up 4 bases, with 16 bases separating them. Written as DNA, the CDR3 is TGTGCCAGCAGTGGGGGGTCCAACCTGATCTATGGCTACACCTTC. Translated, it gives CASSGGSNLIYGYTF.

The chain is built from TRBV18 and TRBJ2-7, with D hard to call. Deletions cut 3 bases from V and 3 bases from J, with 12 bases between. Germline V lookup: CDR1 KGHSH, CDR2 LQKENI. The length of the CDR3 is 14 residues. CDR3 protein: CASSPTDEDYEQYF. For the CDR3, the DNA is TGTGCCAGCTCACCCACGGACGAAGACTACGAGCAGTACTTC.

Note on this clone: The sample has other DNA sequences that encode this CDR3 too. The CDR3 here is CASSQDGSYEQYF. Written as DNA, the CDR3 is TGCGCCAGCAGCCAAGATGGCAGTTACGAGCAGTACTTC. This chain uses TRBV4-3 with TRBJ2-7; D is unclear. V shed 0 bases and J shed 4 bases, with 7 bases lying between them. Germline V gene lookup returns CDR1 LGHNA and CDR2 YSLEER. This CDR3 is 13 amino acids long.

The J gene is TRBJ2-2, the V gene TRBV4-1; 7 bases fit TRBD2. V trimming: 4 bases; J trimming: 3 bases; junction bases outside the gene matches: 14. The CDR3 is made up of 18 amino acids. Per germline, CDR1 MGHRA and CDR2 YSYEKL. The DNA of the CDR3 is TGCGCCAGCAGCCTTCCTCAAGCGGGGATTATAGACACCGGGGAGCTGTTTTTT. As protein: CASSLPQAGIIDTGELFF.

The V and J genes are TRBV5-6 and TRBJ1-2, with 8 bases matching TRBD1. CDR1 and CDR2 from the germline V gene are SGHDT and YYEEEE. V was pared by 2 bases and J by 5 bases, with 8 bases of the junction left unmatched. The length of the CDR3 is 15 residues. The DNA of the CDR3 is TGTGCCAGCAGCTTTCGGGCAGGGGGCCGTTATGGCTACACCTTC. Translating gives CASSFRAGGRYGYTF. The complete variable domain, with remaining parts taken from reference TRBV5-6 and TRBJ1-2, reads DAGVTQSPTHLIKTRGQQVTLRCSPKSGHDTVSWYQQALGQGPQFIFQYYEEEERQRGNFPDRFSGHQFPNYSSELNVNALLLGDSALYLCASSFRAGGRYGYTFGSGTRLTVV.